What follows describes a single TCR beta chain. PCR used 60 Vbeta primers and 13 Jbeta primers. Assay: immunoSEQ multiplex PCR; the TCRdb copy retains only in-frame clones and omits some. The data show about 180,000 clones, about four fifths seen once. This record belongs to a study of cytomegalovirus exposure and HLA in healthy donors. Trimming left V 4 bases short and J 9 bases short, with 14 bases between. This CDR3 is built from 13 residues. Germline CDR1 reads SGHDT; CDR2 reads YYEEEE. The receptor comes from a woman between 18 and 30 years old in good health and CMV-seropositive. Material: PBMCs. The genes are TRBV5-6 and TRBJ1-5, with D unresolved. The CDR3 DNA is TGTGCCAGCAGCCTTAGAGGCGACCGGCCCCAGCATTTT. It is translated as CASSLRGDRPQHF.